These 20 T cell receptor beta chains were sequenced from one sample in a study of T cell repertoires in cytomegalovirus infection. TCRdb reanalysed the reads using MiXCR and keeps one entry per CDR3 protein. Of around 450,000 distinct CDR3 sequences in the sample, around 11% are singletons; the top ten hold 9.5% to 13%. Sequencing was performed on PBMCs. The receptors come from a human donor in good health (CMV status not recorded). Some clones in this sample may be carry-over from other donors' samples.

This clonotype was seen at least ten times. The chain combines TRBV27 with TRBJ1-2, with TRBD1 matching 9 bases. The CDR3 is 16 amino acids. Germline trimming cut 1 base from V and 1 base from J; bases unmatched to any gene: 4. CDR1 is MNHEY, CDR2 SMNVEV, per germline (reference sequence). CDR3 protein: CASSLWGQGNNYGYTF. The CDR3 nucleotides read TGTGCCAGCAGTTTATGGGGACAGGGAAATAACTATGGCTACACCTTC.

The chain uses TRBV11-2 and TRBJ1-5, with 9 bases identical to TRBD1. The V and J ends lost 5 bases and 6 bases, in that order; junction bases with no gene match: 17. CDR1 is SGHAT and CDR2 is FQNNGV in the germline V gene. CDR3 size: 18 residues. CDR3 sequence: CASSPSSGTGLAGQPQHF. DNA for the CDR3: TGTGCCAGCAGCCCATCCTCCGGGACAGGGCTCGCGGGTCAGCCCCAGCATTTT.

This clonotype was counted at least ten times. The chain joins TRBV10-3 to TRBJ1-1; the D gene is possibly TRBD1 (6 bases). Trimming stripped 9 bases from V and 1 base from J, with 12 bases between. Germline assignment: CDR1 ENHRY and CDR2 SYGVKD. The CDR3 runs 13 residues. This CDR3 reads CAMRTDPNTEAFF. For the CDR3, the DNA is TGTGCCATGCGGACAGACCCGAACACTGAAGCTTTCTTT.

This clonotype was seen ten or more times. The rearrangement uses TRBV7-2 and TRBJ1-5, with D tentatively TRBD1 (5 bases). V was pared by 0 bases and J by 2 bases, with 11 bases between. Germline V gene lookup returns CDR1 SGHTA and CDR2 FQGNSA. The CDR3 contains 16 residues. CDR3 protein: CASSLASGRGNQPQHF. The CDR3 bases are TGTGCCAGCAGCTTAGCGTCAGGGAGGGGCAATCAGCCCCAGCATTTT.

The chain carries TRBV24-1 and TRBJ2-5; possible D gene TRBD2, 6 bases. Deletions cut 3 bases from V and 4 bases from J, with 14 bases between. The germline V gene encodes CDR1 KGHDR and CDR2 SFDVKD. This CDR3 is 15 amino acids long. The CDR3 protein is CATSDPGRPGETQYF. The CDR3 coding sequence is TGTGCCACCAGTGATCCCGGGAGACCAGGAGAGACCCAGTACTTC.

At least ten counts were recorded for this clonotype. The chain links TRBV15 to TRBJ2-1; 8 bases match TRBD2. This CDR3 spans 17 amino acids. The germline gives CDR1 LNHNV, CDR2 YYDKDF (reference sequence). V shed 2 bases, J shed 8 bases, and the junction held 14 bases outside the gene matches. The CDR3 loop is CATSRNEAGVVVDEQFF. The CDR3 region has the DNA TGTGCCACCAGCAGAAACGAAGCGGGAGTCGTGGTCGATGAGCAGTTCTTC.

Ten or more counts support this clonotype. The chain carries TRBV6-2 or TRBV6-3 and TRBJ2-1; 12 bases line up with TRBD2. J gave up 9 bases and V 2 bases, and 5 bases lay outside the gene matches. CDR3 length: 15 amino acids. The germline V gene encodes CDR1 MNHEY and CDR2 SVGEGT. The DNA of the CDR3 is TGTGCCAGCAGTTACGCTAGCGGGGGGGCCCCTGAGCAGTTCTTC. Its protein is CASSYASGGAPEQFF.

This clonotype was seen just once. A much larger clonotype is one base distant, so this may be a read error. The V and J genes are TRBV5-3 and TRBJ2-1, with 7 positions matching TRBD2. TRBV5-3 counts as an open reading frame of uncertain function. The CDR3 extends over 13 amino acids. Trimming cost V 8 bases and J 8 bases; bases outside gene matches: 10. This chain's CDR3 is CASREGSGDEQFF. Written as DNA, the CDR3 is TGTGCCAGCAGGGAGGGGTCGGGCGATGAGCAGTTCTTC.

In this sample, this clonotype turned up many times. The chain has TRBV7-9 and TRBJ1-1, with D hard to call. This CDR3 has 14 amino acids. Per germline, CDR1 SEHNR and CDR2 FQNEAQ (reference sequence). V shed 1 base and J shed 4 bases, with 10 bases lying between them. CDR3 loop: CASSLVRGLTEAFF. The CDR3 DNA reads as TGTGCCAGCAGCTTAGTTAGAGGGCTCACTGAAGCTTTCTTT.

The chain couples TRBV5-1 to TRBJ2-3, with TRBD2 as a possible D gene (6 bases). This CDR3 is built from 15 residues. Trimming took off 4 bases at V and 2 bases at J, with 14 bases between the two ends. CDR1 and CDR2 from the germline V gene are SGHRS and YFSETQ. CDR3 in DNA: TGCGCCAGCAGCCGTGGGGGGATGCCCACAGATACGCAGTATTTT. This encodes CASSRGGMPTDTQYF.

This chain joins TRBV29-1 and TRBJ1-4; no clear D gene. Germline V gives CDR1 SQVTM, CDR2 ANQGSEA. Trimming left V 7 bases short and J 5 bases short, with 14 bases between. CDR3 size: 13 residues. The CDR3 DNA reads TGCAGCGGGCCGGGCAGTCAGAATGAAAAACTGTTTTTT. This sequence encodes CSGPGSQNEKLFF.

This clonotype came up many times. The J gene is TRBJ1-2, the V gene TRBV15; TRBD1 matches at 12 bases. Germline-derived CDR1 and CDR2 are LNHNV and YYDKDF (reference sequence). V was pared by 1 base and J by 7 bases, with 10 bases of the junction left unmatched. There are 17 residues in the CDR3. The CDR3 is CATSRGPPGQGASGYTF. The CDR3 DNA reads as TGTGCCACCAGCAGAGGCCCCCCGGGACAGGGGGCGAGTGGCTACACCTTC. The variable domain in full, with the rest retrieved from reference TRBV15 and TRBJ1-2, is DAMVIQNPRYQVTQFGKPVTLSCSQTLNHNVMYWYQQKSSQAPKLLFHYYDKDFNNEADTPDNFQSRRPNTSFCFLDIRSPGLGDTAMYLCATSRGPPGQGASGYTFGSGTRLTVV.

This clonotype was seen at least ten times. The V gene is TRBV7-3, the J gene TRBJ2-1; TRBD2 matches at 14 bases. Germline CDR1 and CDR2: SGHTA and FQGTGA. V lost 6 bases, J lost 8 bases, and 6 bases stayed unmatched. The CDR3 has 15 residues. The CDR3 nucleotides are TGTGCCAGCAGTAGGGGACTAGCGGGGGTGGATGAGCAGTTCTTC. Translation gives CASSRGLAGVDEQFF.

The table lists this clonotype with many counts. The chain combines TRBV18 with TRBJ2-2, with D perhaps matching TRBD1 (6 bases). This CDR3 has 15 residues. V lost 3 bases and J 1 base, leaving 9 bases between the germline ends. The V gene's germline CDR1 is KGHSH and CDR2 LQKENI. The CDR3 coding sequence is TGTGCCAGCTCACCGCCGGGACAGAACACCGGGGAGCTGTTTTTT. Translated, it gives CASSPPGQNTGELFF.

This clonotype was observed at least ten times. The V and J genes are TRBV5-1 and TRBJ1-3; D may be TRBD1 (5 bases). CDR3 length: 16 amino acids. Germline V gene sequence: CDR1 SGHRS, CDR2 YFSETQ. Trimming removed 1 base from V and 0 bases from J, with 11 bases in between. This CDR3 is CASSLFWGSSGNTIYF. CDR3 nucleotides: TGCGCCAGCAGCTTGTTCTGGGGGAGCTCTGGAAACACCATATATTTT.

This clonotype was recorded at least ten times. V gene TRBV25-1 combines with J gene TRBJ2-5; the D gene is possibly TRBD2 (6 bases). Per the germline V gene, CDR1 is MGHDK and CDR2 is SYGVNS. V was cut by 5 bases and J by 1 base, with 17 bases left in between. This CDR3 comprises 16 residues. The CDR3 DNA is TGTGCCAGCAGTCAGACCGGGCCCGGGGGCCAAGAGACCCAGTACTTC. It specifies CASSQTGPGGQETQYF.

As concerns this clonotype: A much larger clone sits a single nucleotide away, making a read error possible. The chain uses TRBV20-1 and TRBJ2-5, with 13 bases identical to TRBD2. The CDR3 has 17 amino acids. The germline V gene has CDR1 DFQATT and CDR2 SNEGSKA (reference sequence). DNA for the CDR3: TGCAGTGCTAGAGTTATATGGACTAGCGGGAGTTCGGAGACCCTGTACTTC. This sequence encodes CSARVIWTSGSSETLYF.

This clonotype was counted many times. V gene TRBV6-2 or TRBV6-3 combines with J gene TRBJ2-7, with D unresolved. V lost 5 bases to trimming and J lost 4 bases, with 6 bases between them. This CDR3 is built from 11 residues. CDR1 and CDR2 from the germline V gene are MNHEY and SVGEGT. CDR3 nucleotides: TGTGCCAGCAGTCACGTATACGAGCAGTACTTC. Protein product: CASSHVYEQYF.

This clonotype was recorded at least ten times. This chain joins TRBV27 and TRBJ2-6; no definite D call. Trimming left V 2 bases short and J 0 bases short, with 11 bases between. Germline V gene sequence: CDR1 MNHEY, CDR2 SMNVEV (reference sequence). The CDR3 consists of 17 residues. This CDR3 is CASSLGRTLSGANVLTF. CDR3 DNA: TGTGCCAGCAGTTTAGGCAGGACGCTCTCTGGGGCCAACGTCCTGACTTTC. Full variable domain (rest looked up from reference TRBV27 and TRBJ2-6): EAQVTQNPRYLITVTGKKLTVTCSQNMNHEYMSWYRQDPGLGLRQIYYSMNVEVTDKGDVPEGYKVSRKEKRNFPLILESPSPNQTSLYFCASSLGRTLSGANVLTFGAGSRLTVL.

There are many counts of this clonotype. This chain links TRBV25-1 with TRBJ1-5, with D uncertain. CDR3 length: 13 residues. CDR1 and CDR2 (germline): MGHDK, SYGVNS. The V and J ends lost 5 bases and 0 bases respectively, with 5 bases between them. In DNA, the CDR3 is TGTGCCAGCAGTTACGGTAGCAATCAGCCCCAGCATTTT. Amino acids: CASSYGSNQPQHF.